The 30 T cell receptor beta chains given below trace back to one sample, sequenced in a study of T-cell reconstitution after alpha-beta-depleted transplantation in children. Library preparation (for TCRbeta) was performed with unique molecular identifiers. Via MiXCR, TCRdb re-called the PCR reads, giving one row per CDR3 protein. Among 800,000 to 1,000,000 distinct CDR3 sequences listed, roughly 31% were seen once. This sample comprised PBMCs, mostly from graft donor cells, obtained 360 days after TCRalphabeta/CD19-depleted stem cell transplant. Receptors originate from a boy in the first two years of life who had a stem cell transplant for SCID, so the T cells may come from the graft donor.

This chain connects TRBV9 to TRBJ2-5, with 8 bases that match TRBD1. The CDR3 has 15 residues. The germline V gene encodes CDR1 SGDLS and CDR2 YYNGEE. The trim removed 4 bases at V and 3 bases at J, leaving 8 bases unmatched. The CDR3 coding sequence is TGTGCCAGCAGCCCTAATGGACAGGGCGAAGAGACCCAGTACTTC. Amino acid sequence: CASSPNGQGEETQYF.

This clonotype was seen more than once but under ten times. This chain uses TRBV20-1 with TRBJ2-3; the match to TRBD2 covers 10 bases. Germline V CDR1 and CDR2: DFQATT, SNEGSKA (reference sequence). V shed 3 bases and J 7 bases; nucleotides not matched to a gene: 4. The CDR3 spans 13 residues. The chain's CDR3 is CSASLAGANTQYF. In DNA, the CDR3 is TGCAGTGCTAGTCTAGCGGGGGCTAATACGCAGTATTTT.

This clonotype was detected a few times. CDR3 bases: TGTGCCAGCAGCTACCAAGCGGGGCGCGTAGATACGCAGTATTTT. This translates into CASSYQAGRVDTQYF. The chain is built from TRBV7-3 and TRBJ2-3; 7 bases align to TRBD2. The CDR3 is 15 amino acids. J lost 5 bases, V lost 4 bases, and 9 bases had no gene match. The germline gives CDR1 SGHTA, CDR2 FQGTGA.

This clonotype was counted only a few times. The chain has TRBV3-1 and TRBJ1-1; D uncertain. Per germline, CDR1 LGHDT and CDR2 YNNKEL (reference sequence). CDR3 size: 12 residues. Between the trimmed V and J ends, which lost 1 base and 8 bases, there was a span of 8 bases. Here the CDR3 DNA reads TGTGCCAGCAGCCAAGTTGGCAGAGAAGCTTTCTTT. It is translated as CASSQVGREAFF.

The chain recombines TRBV7-9 with TRBJ2-7, with 7 bases fitting TRBD2. The CDR3 covers 19 residues. The ends lost 5 bases at V and 3 bases at J; junction bases unmatched: 22. The germline V gene encodes CDR1 SEHNR and CDR2 FQNEAQ (reference sequence). CDR3 DNA: TGTGCCAGCAGCGCCCCAGAAAACTCAAGGGTAGCGGGCTTCTACGAGCAGTACTTC. Protein: CASSAPENSRVAGFYEQYF.

DNA for the CDR3: TGTGCCAGTAGTATCCGGGGGGGGCAGGGGGAGCAGTTCTTC. Translating it yields CASSIRGGQGEQFF. V and J are TRBV19 and TRBJ2-1; 8 bases map to TRBD2. Germline values: CDR1 LNHDA, CDR2 SQIVND (reference sequence). Unmatched junction bases numbered 8, after V lost 3 bases and J lost 10 bases. The CDR3 sequence is 14 residues long.

This clonotype has more than one count but fewer than ten. The chain has TRBV20-1 and TRBJ1-2; the match to TRBD1 covers 9 bases. Trimming at V came to 0 bases and at J to 0 bases, leaving 5 bases not matched to a gene. Looked up from germline, CDR1 is DFQATT and CDR2 is SNEGSKA (reference sequence). The CDR3 is 16 amino acids. The CDR3 coding sequence is TGCAGTGCTAGAGATGCGGGACAGGGAGCTAACTATGGCTACACCTTC. Translated, it gives CSARDAGQGANYGYTF.

The genes are TRBV5-1 and TRBJ1-1; D remains unclear. The CDR3 runs to 14 residues. V lost 1 base and J lost 3, with 10 bases in between. Germline lookup yields CDR1 SGHRS and CDR2 YFSETQ. CDR3 in DNA: TGCGCCAGCAGCTTGCCATCAGATTACACTGAAGCTTTCTTT. Translated, it gives CASSLPSDYTEAFF.

This rearrangement joins TRBV5-8 to TRBJ2-7, with 10 bases matching TRBD1. Germline CDR1 SGHTS, CDR2 YDEGEE. The CDR3 is 15 amino acids. V lost 4 bases and J lost 2; bases outside the gene matches: 6. The CDR3 region has the DNA TGTGCCAGCAGCAGAAGGGACAGGGGCCCCTACGAGCAGTACTTC. This codes for CASSRRDRGPYEQYF.

The V call is TRBV12-3 or TRBV12-4, the J call TRBJ2-3; either TRBD1 or TRBD2 may fit D (5 bases each). The ends were cut back, 3 bases at V and 0 bases at J, with 10 bases in the middle. CDR3 size: 15 residues. CDR3 protein: CASSFGTESTDTQYF. As DNA, the CDR3 is TGTGCCAGCAGTTTTGGGACGGAAAGCACAGATACGCAGTATTTT.

The rearrangement joins TRBV2 to TRBJ1-3, with 7 positions matching TRBD1. There are 14 residues in the CDR3. Germline CDR1 reads SNHLY; CDR2 reads FYNNEI. V trimming: 6 bases; J trimming: 7 bases; junction bases outside the gene matches: 9. CDR3 amino acids: CASSLDREGNTIYF. As DNA, the CDR3 is TGTGCCAGCAGCCTCGACAGGGAAGGGAACACCATATATTTT.

This clonotype was counted at least ten times. V usage is TRBV11-2 and J usage is TRBJ2-3; 8 bases are shared with TRBD2. This CDR3 comprises 17 residues. CDR1 and CDR2 from the germline V gene are SGHAT and FQNNGV. Losses at the gene ends were 7 bases for V and 2 bases for J; bases not matched to a gene: 14. The CDR3 spells CASTRRWVSGTTDTQYF. CDR3 nucleotide sequence: TGTGCCAGCACCCGTCGGTGGGTTAGCGGGACCACAGATACGCAGTATTTT.

In this sample, this clonotype turned up a few times. V gene TRBV29-1 combines with J gene TRBJ1-2; no reliable D call. Deletions cut 0 bases from V and 8 bases from J, with 10 bases between. Germline lookup yields CDR1 SQVTM and CDR2 ANQGSEA. The CDR3 runs 12 residues. The CDR3 loop reads CSVEDRRGGYTF. CDR3 DNA: TGCAGCGTTGAAGATCGGCGGGGAGGCTACACCTTC. The variable domain in full, completed from reference TRBV29-1 and TRBJ1-2, reads SAVISQKPSRDICQRGTSLTIQCQVDSQVTMMFWYRQQPGQSLTLIATANQGSEATYESGFVIDKFPISRPNLTFSTLTVSNMSPEDSSIYLCSVEDRRGGYTFGSGTRLTVV.

This clonotype has only a few counts. This chain connects TRBV5-1 to TRBJ2-1; 13 bases fit TRBD2. V lost 4 bases, J lost 1 base, and 5 bases stayed unmatched. Germline V gene data show CDR1 as SGHRS and CDR2 as YFSETQ. The CDR3 extends over 17 amino acids. CDR3 DNA: TGCGCCAGCAGCACCGGACTAGCGGGGGTATCCTACAATGAGCAGTTCTTC. Translating gives CASSTGLAGVSYNEQFF.

This chain joins TRBV5-1 and TRBJ1-2; D not resolved. Germline V CDR1 and CDR2: SGHRS, YFSETQ. The CDR3 is 14 amino acids. Trimming took 6 bases from V and 3 from J, leaving 15 bases between them. The CDR3 DNA sequence: TGCGCCAGCACCCCAGTGGGTCATGACTATGGCTACACCTTC. It specifies CASTPVGHDYGYTF.

The chain has TRBV27 and TRBJ2-5, with a weak D call TRBD1 (5 bases). Trimming pared 5 bases from V and 5 bases from J, leaving 15 bases between. The germline V gene encodes CDR1 MNHEY and CDR2 SMNVEV (reference sequence). The length of the CDR3 is 14 residues. CDR3 in DNA: TGTGCCAGCAGTAGTGGTGTAGACAGCGAGACCCAGTACTTC. Its protein is CASSSGVDSETQYF.

This clonotype was observed at least ten times. CDR3 DNA sequence: TGTGCCAGCAGTTTGCAGGGGGCGGGCACCGGGGAGCTGTTTTTT. Residues: CASSLQGAGTGELFF. The chain links TRBV28 to TRBJ2-2; 8 bases line up with TRBD1. The CDR3 is 15 residues long. With 3 bases clipped from V and 4 bases from J, the junction kept 4 bases outside the gene matches. CDR1 MDHEN and CDR2 SYDVKM come from the germline V gene.

This clonotype was observed a few times. This sequence joins TRBV5-1 and TRBJ2-1, with 9 bases aligning to TRBD2. V dropped 0 bases and J dropped 0; count of bases not matched to a gene: 10. The CDR3 loop spans 19 amino acids. Germline V gives CDR1 SGHRS, CDR2 YFSETQ. CDR3 sequence: CASSLAPTSGFISYNEQFF. CDR3 nucleotide sequence: TGCGCCAGCAGCTTGGCCCCGACTAGCGGTTTTATCTCCTACAATGAGCAGTTCTTC.

The chain joins TRBV12-3 or TRBV12-4 to TRBJ2-7; TRBD1 matches at 10 bases. With V trimmed by 5 bases and J by 6 bases, 4 bases remained unmatched. The CDR3 contains 13 residues. CDR3: CASSLWTGGEQYF. The CDR3 nucleotides are TGTGCCAGCAGTCTCTGGACAGGGGGCGAGCAGTACTTC.

There are a few counts of this clonotype. V usage is TRBV6-5 and J usage is TRBJ2-3; D perhaps matches TRBD2 (6 bases). The CDR3 contains 16 residues. CDR1 and CDR2 from the germline V gene are MNHEY and SVGAGI. Trimming pared 6 bases from V and 0 bases from J, leaving 16 bases between. Here the CDR3 reads CASRRDSIPSTDTQYF. CDR3 nucleotides: TGTGCCAGCAGACGGGACTCTATCCCGAGCACAGATACGCAGTATTTT.

This clonotype was counted a few times. The V call is TRBV20-1, the J call TRBJ2-6; TRBD1 might be the D (5 bases). In germline, CDR1 is DFQATT, CDR2 SNEGSKA (reference sequence). There are 17 residues in the CDR3. Trimming removed 3 bases at V and 1 base at J, with 16 bases between. This CDR3 is CSARFRGLGSGANVLTF. CDR3 nucleotide sequence: TGCAGTGCTAGGTTTAGGGGCTTAGGTTCTGGGGCCAACGTCCTGACTTTC.

J is TRBJ1-6 and V is TRBV28; D is perhaps TRBD1 (6 bases). The CDR3 is 15 amino acids. The ends were cut back, 4 bases at V and 7 bases at J, with 14 bases in the middle. Germline CDR1 and CDR2: MDHEN and SYDVKM. The DNA for the CDR3 is TGTGCCAGCAGTTCCGCCAGGGGCTTCAATTCACCCCTCCACTTT. Its translation is CASSSARGFNSPLHF.

The chain joins TRBV4-3 to TRBJ1-1; no clear D gene. CDR1 is LGHNA, CDR2 YSLEER, per germline. The V gene lost 0 bases and the J gene lost 3 bases, with 11 bases spanning the gap. CDR3 length: 15 residues. The CDR3 DNA sequence: TGCGCCAGCAGCCAAGAGGAACGGGCGGACACTGAAGCTTTCTTT. This codes for CASSQEERADTEAFF.

The CDR3 coding sequence is TGTGCCACCAGCAGAGGCGGGACCGACACAGATACGCAGTATTTT. Protein sequence: CATSRGGTDTDTQYF. The rearrangement joins TRBV15 to TRBJ2-3; tentative D call: TRBD2 (6 bases). CDR1 and CDR2 (germline): LNHNV, YYDKDF (reference sequence). The ends were cut back, 1 base at V and 2 bases at J, with 10 bases in the middle. The CDR3 is 15 residues long. The full variable domain, with the rest looked up from reference TRBV15 and TRBJ2-3, is DAMVIQNPRYQVTQFGKPVTLSCSQTLNHNVMYWYQQKSSQAPKLLFHYYDKDFNNEADTPDNFQSRRPNTSFCFLDIRSPGLGDTAMYLCATSRGGTDTDTQYFGPGTRLTVL.

This chain joins TRBV18 and TRBJ2-7; D is perhaps TRBD1 (5 bases). Trimming took off 2 bases at V and 6 bases at J, with 14 bases between the two ends. This CDR3 spans 14 amino acids. In germline, CDR1 is KGHSH, CDR2 LQKENI. The CDR3 reads CASSPGIRAREQYF. The CDR3 DNA reads TGTGCCAGCTCACCAGGTATCAGGGCCCGCGAGCAGTACTTC.

This clonotype was found a few times. V usage is TRBV29-1 and J usage is TRBJ2-3; D may match TRBD1 or TRBD2 (6 bases each). The CDR3 has 17 amino acids. Germline V gives CDR1 SQVTM, CDR2 ANQGSEA. Trimming cost V 5 bases and J 6 bases, with 27 bases left between them. This CDR3 is CSVRSGAGRKRADTQYF. In nucleotides, the CDR3 is TGCAGCGTTCGTTCGGGGGCAGGGCGCAAAAGGGCGGATACGCAGTATTTT.

This sequence joins TRBV20-1 and TRBJ1-6, with D perhaps matching TRBD1 (5 bases). Germline CDR1 DFQATT, CDR2 SNEGSKA (reference sequence). The V and J ends lost 3 bases and 8 bases respectively, with 14 bases between them. The CDR3 length is 14 residues. The CDR3 DNA reads TGCAGTGCTAGCGCCGGGACCGATCATTCACCCCTCCACTTT. Translated: CSASAGTDHSPLHF.

The rearrangement uses TRBV12-3 or TRBV12-4 and TRBJ2-1, with TRBD1 matching 7 bases. The CDR3 has 15 residues. The junction had 8 bases not matched to a gene; V was cut back by 5 bases and J by 4 bases. CDR3 DNA: TGTGCCAGCAGTCCCCAACAGGGGTTGTACAATGAGCAGTTCTTC. This sequence encodes CASSPQQGLYNEQFF.

This chain uses TRBV29-1 with TRBJ2-5; TRBD1 aligns across 7 bases. Germline loops: CDR1 SQVTM, CDR2 ANQGSEA. The CDR3 has 13 amino acids. J lost 4 bases, V lost 5 bases, and 7 bases had no gene match. CDR3 in DNA: TGCAGCGTTCTACAGGGGTATTTAGAGACCCAGTACTTC. Protein sequence: CSVLQGYLETQYF.

The chain recombines TRBV15 with TRBJ1-5; D not resolved. V lost 0 bases and J lost 6, with 9 bases in between. Germline values: CDR1 LNHNV, CDR2 YYDKDF (reference sequence). The CDR3 length is 14 residues. CDR3 region: CATSRDIQPQPQHF. Here the CDR3 DNA reads TGTGCCACCAGCAGAGATATACAGCCTCAGCCCCAGCATTTT.